These 9 T cell receptor beta chains came from one sample sequenced in a study of blood T cell repertoires in COVID-19. Sequenced by immunoSEQ multiplex PCR; TCRdb stores in-frame clones only, minus some. The sample records more than 150,000 clones, roughly nine tenths being singletons. Sequencing input: peripheral blood. Receptors were obtained from a middle-aged woman with acute or convalescent COVID-19.

The chain joins TRBV28 to TRBJ1-5, with D possibly being TRBD1 (6 bases). The germline V gene has CDR1 MDHEN and CDR2 SYDVKM. The CDR3 spans 15 residues. The germline V and J ends were trimmed by 7 bases and 2 bases, with 15 bases remaining between them. The CDR3 region has the DNA TGTGCCAGCACCAAGACAGGTACGGGCAATCAGCCCCAGCATTTT. It codes for CASTKTGTGNQPQHF. Full variable domain (remainder filled in from reference TRBV28 and TRBJ1-5): DVKVTQSSRYLVKRTGEKVFLECVQDMDHENMFWYRQDPGLGLRLIYFSYDVKMKEKGDIPEGYSVSREKKERFSLILESASTNQTSMYLCASTKTGTGNQPQHFGDGTRLSIL.

The chain couples TRBV6-5 to TRBJ1-5, with D possibly matching TRBD1 (5 bases). V was cut by 2 bases and J by 4 bases, with 6 bases left in between. The germline V gene encodes CDR1 MNHEY and CDR2 SVGAGI. The CDR3 length is 13 residues. The CDR3 spells CASSYQGNQPQHF. The CDR3 bases are TGTGCCAGCAGTTACCAGGGAAATCAGCCCCAGCATTTT.

This clone was recorded once. The chain uses TRBV20-1 and TRBJ2-1; D may be TRBD2 (5 bases). Trimming left V 6 bases short and J 7 bases short, with 10 bases between. Per the germline V gene, CDR1 is DFQATT and CDR2 is SNEGSKA (reference sequence). The CDR3 consists of 11 residues. CDR3 DNA sequence: TGCAGTGCGCCCACTAGTAATGAGCAGTTCTTC. Residues: CSAPTSNEQFF.

The J gene is TRBJ2-5, the V gene TRBV6-5, with a possible D match to TRBD1 (6 bases). This CDR3 contains 12 residues. Deletions cut 11 bases from V and 5 bases from J, with 15 bases between. The germline gives CDR1 MNHEY, CDR2 SVGAGI. The DNA of the CDR3 is TGTGCCGCATACAGGGTTCTGGAGACCCAGTACTTC. Translation: CAAYRVLETQYF.

This clone was seen a single time. The CDR3 sequence: CASSPGQGVEQYF. DNA of the CDR3: TGTGCCAGCAGCCCGGGACAGGGGGTCGAGCAGTACTTC. The V gene is TRBV7-8, the J gene TRBJ2-7, with 11 bases aligning to TRBD1. Unmatched junction bases numbered 3, after V lost 5 bases and J lost 6 bases. The CDR3 is made up of 13 amino acids. From germline, CDR1 is SGHVS and CDR2 FQNEAQ.

V and J are TRBV19 and TRBJ1-6; 7 bases line up with TRBD1. The CDR3 sequence is 15 residues long. V was pared by 3 bases and J by 10 bases, with 9 bases of the junction left unmatched. CDR1 and CDR2 (germline): LNHDA, SQIVND (reference sequence). The CDR3 DNA follows: TGTGCCAGTAGTATTGGAACAGGGGTGGTATCACCCCTCCACTTT. Amino acid sequence: CASSIGTGVVSPLHF.

This chain connects TRBV29-1 to TRBJ2-6, with unresolved D. The CDR3 extends over 14 amino acids. The V and J ends lost 3 bases and 0 bases respectively, with 6 bases between them. The V gene's germline CDR1 is SQVTM and CDR2 ANQGSEA. The CDR3 is CSVEAGSGANVLTF. The DNA for the CDR3 is TGCAGCGTTGAGGCAGGCTCTGGGGCCAACGTCCTGACTTTC.

The V gene is TRBV6-2 or TRBV6-3, the J gene TRBJ2-7; 7 bases match TRBD1. Trimming cost V 2 bases and J 3 bases; bases outside gene matches: 10. The germline V gene has CDR1 MNHEY and CDR2 SVGEGT. The CDR3 sequence is 16 residues long. The CDR3 reads CASSYPPGGQHYEQYF. The CDR3 region has the DNA TGTGCCAGCAGTTACCCTCCAGGGGGACAACACTACGAGCAGTACTTC.

The chain recombines TRBV21-1 with TRBJ2-2; TRBD1 is the table's D call and was not checked against the DNA. TRBV21-1 counts as a pseudogene. The CDR3 is 20 amino acids. In nucleotides, the CDR3 is TGTGCCAGCAGCAAAGTCCTTCAAGGGAAGGGGTTTTTGAACACCGGGGAGCTGTTTTTT. It encodes CASSKVLQGKGFLNTGELFF.